Listed here are 21 T cell receptor beta chains from one sample, sequenced in a study of cytomegalovirus exposure and HLA in healthy donors. The PCR made use of 60 Vbeta and 13 Jbeta primers. The data were produced by immunoSEQ multiplex PCR, yet TCRdb's version contains in-frame clones alone and is incomplete. This sample has around 170,000 clones; over 60% occur once, and the top ten carry around 1.6%. The sample comprised PBMCs. These receptors all stem from a man aged 18-30 years in good health and CMV-seronegative.

The chain recombines TRBV2 with TRBJ2-7, with D perhaps matching TRBD1 (7 bases). The CDR3 spans 15 residues. V lost 4 bases and J 5 bases, leaving 18 bases between the germline ends. Germline lookup yields CDR1 SNHLY and CDR2 FYNNEI. CDR3 amino acids: CASSAGRGVWNEQYF. CDR3 sequence (DNA): TGTGCCAGCAGTGCCGGCAGGGGGGTCTGGAACGAGCAGTACTTC.

The genes are TRBV5-1 and TRBJ2-1; 12 nucleotides agree with TRBD2. Germline CDR1 and CDR2: SGHRS and YFSETQ. The trim removed 0 bases at V and 0 bases at J, leaving 4 bases unmatched. The CDR3 has 18 residues. CDR3 bases: TGCGCCAGCAGCTTGGCCTTGGGACTAGCGGGCTCCTACAATGAGCAGTTCTTC. Protein: CASSLALGLAGSYNEQFF.

This rearrangement joins TRBV5-1 to TRBJ2-7; TRBD2 is a possible D gene (5 bases). Trimming left V 3 bases short and J 0 bases short, with 28 bases between. This CDR3 is built from 20 residues. In germline, CDR1 is SGHRS, CDR2 YFSETQ. The CDR3 coding sequence is TGCGCCAGCAGCTGGGCCGCGAGGCGGGCCCTGGACCGACTCTCCTACGAGCAGTACTTC. It codes for CASSWAARRALDRLSYEQYF.

The chain has TRBV7-9 and TRBJ2-2; D not certain. Germline V gives CDR1 SEHNR, CDR2 FQNEAQ (reference sequence). Deletions cut 1 base from V and 6 bases from J, with 9 bases between. The CDR3 runs to 14 residues. The CDR3 DNA reads TGTGCCAGCAGCTTAGTGTATTCTCCCGGGGAGCTGTTTTTT. As protein: CASSLVYSPGELFF.

The rearrangement links TRBV29-1 to TRBJ2-7, with TRBD1 as a possible D gene (6 bases). V was shortened by 4 bases and J by 4 bases, with 8 bases between the two germline ends. The germline gives CDR1 SQVTM, CDR2 ANQGSEA. This CDR3 comprises 11 residues. The CDR3 loop is CSVGQAYEQYF. The CDR3 DNA is TGCAGCGTTGGACAGGCTTACGAGCAGTACTTC.

This clone came up a few times. J is TRBJ1-6 and V is TRBV2; D gene uncertain. V lost 5 bases, J lost 0 bases, and 14 bases lay in between. The CDR3 runs 17 residues. Germline V gene sequence: CDR1 SNHLY, CDR2 FYNNEI. CDR3 nucleotide sequence: TGTGCCAGCAGTAAACGGGAGAGAGGCTCCTATAATTCACCCCTCCACTTT. Translation: CASSKRERGSYNSPLHF.

The CDR3 nucleotides read TGTGCCAGCAGCCGGGGGACGGGGACAGGTGTTTCTGGAAACACCATATATTTT. It yields the protein CASSRGTGTGVSGNTIYF. This chain links TRBV7-9 with TRBJ1-3, with 8 nucleotides matching TRBD1. J was trimmed by 1 base and V by 5 bases; bases with no gene match: 13. The CDR3 extends over 18 amino acids. Germline CDR1 and CDR2: SEHNR and FQNEAQ (reference sequence).

This chain joins TRBV28 and TRBJ1-5; tentatively, D is TRBD1 (6 bases). Germline CDR1 reads MDHEN; CDR2 reads SYDVKM. This CDR3 is 13 amino acids long. Deletions cut 11 bases from V and 4 bases from J, with 15 bases between. As DNA, the CDR3 is TGTGCCGCGGGGGCAGGGAGAAATCAGCCCCAGCATTTT. This translates into CAAGAGRNQPQHF.

The chain has TRBV9 and TRBJ2-5, with 8 bases identical to TRBD2. Germline CDR1 SGDLS, CDR2 YYNGEE. The trim removed 6 bases at V and 5 bases at J, leaving 9 bases unmatched. The CDR3 spans 14 residues. CDR3 DNA: TGTGCCAGCACCACCAGCGGGGGAGTGGAGACCCAGTACTTC. It is translated as CASTTSGGVETQYF.

The chain links TRBV27 to TRBJ1-2; 9 bases line up with TRBD1. Losses at the gene ends were 3 bases for V and 7 bases for J; bases not matched to a gene: 3. This CDR3 contains 13 residues. CDR1 is MNHEY and CDR2 is SMNVEV in the germline V gene (reference sequence). The chain's CDR3 is CASSLGQGGGYTF. The DNA for the CDR3 is TGTGCCAGCAGTTTGGGACAGGGAGGTGGCTACACCTTC.

The chain couples TRBV7-6 to TRBJ2-1; 7 positions match TRBD2. V was pared by 3 bases and J by 10 bases, with 12 bases of the junction left unmatched. The CDR3 consists of 15 residues. CDR1 is SGHVS, CDR2 FNYEAQ, per germline. CDR3 protein: CASSFNAAGFGEQFF. Here the CDR3 DNA reads TGTGCCAGCAGCTTCAACGCAGCGGGGTTTGGGGAGCAGTTCTTC. Looking up the rest from reference TRBV7-6 and TRBJ2-1 gives the full variable domain: GAGVSQSPRYKVTKRGQDVALRCDPISGHVSLYWYRQALGQGPEFLTYFNYEAQQDKSGLPNDRFSAERPEGSISTLTIQRTEQRDSAMYRCASSFNAAGFGEQFFGPGTRLTVL.

This clone was observed a handful of times. The rearrangement joins TRBV6-5 to TRBJ1-2, with 11 bases fitting TRBD1. This CDR3 comprises 13 residues. J gave up 6 bases and V 4 bases, and 1 base lay outside the gene matches. Germline V gene data show CDR1 as MNHEY and CDR2 as SVGAGI. Written as DNA, the CDR3 is TGTGCCAGCAGTTGGGGACAGGGGGATGGCTACACCTTC. It specifies CASSWGQGDGYTF.

In nucleotides, the CDR3 is TGTGCCAGCAGCTTACGGCAGGGGCCCACCTACGAGCAGTACTTC. Its translation: CASSLRQGPTYEQYF. The chain carries TRBV7-3 and TRBJ2-7; TRBD1 might be the D (6 bases). CDR1 is SGHTA, CDR2 FQGTGA, per germline. The CDR3 extends over 15 amino acids. Between the trimmed V and J ends, which lost 2 bases and 2 bases, there was a span of 13 bases. Drawing the rest from reference TRBV7-3 and TRBJ2-7, the complete variable domain is GAGVSQTPSNKVTEKGKYVELRCDPISGHTALYWYRQSLGQGPEFLIYFQGTGAADDSGLPNDRFFAVRPEGSVSTLKIQRTERGDSAVYLCASSLRQGPTYEQYFGPGTRLTVT.

The chain has TRBV2 and TRBJ2-5; TRBD1 is a possible D gene (5 bases). This CDR3 spans 15 amino acids. From germline, CDR1 is SNHLY and CDR2 FYNNEI. V was shortened by 6 bases and J by 1 base, with 15 bases between the two germline ends. The CDR3 DNA follows: TGTGCCAGCAGCCCCCTTGGGGCAAGCCAAGAGACCCAGTACTTC. It encodes CASSPLGASQETQYF.

In this sample, this clone turned up a few times. The J gene is TRBJ1-3, the V gene TRBV6-5; 7 bases map to TRBD1. The junction had 5 bases not matched to a gene; V was cut back by 6 bases and J by 0 bases. This CDR3 spans 15 amino acids. Germline lookup yields CDR1 MNHEY and CDR2 SVGAGI. For the CDR3, the DNA is TGTGCCAGCAGCCACGACAGGGTCTCTGGAAACACCATATATTTT. Amino acid sequence: CASSHDRVSGNTIYF.

The CDR3 protein is CASRARGQLNTEAFF. For the CDR3, the DNA is TGTGCCAGCAGAGCCCGCGGACAGCTGAACACTGAAGCTTTCTTT. The chain is built from TRBV2 and TRBJ1-1, with D perhaps matching TRBD1 (6 bases). Germline V gene lookup returns CDR1 SNHLY and CDR2 FYNNEI. This CDR3 region has 15 residues. V was shortened by 6 bases and J by 0 bases, with 14 bases between the two germline ends. Together with reference TRBV2 and TRBJ1-1, the CDR3 gives the full variable domain: EPEVTQTPSHQVTQMGQEVILRCVPISNHLYFYWYRQILGQKVEFLVSFYNNEISEKSEIFDDQFSVERPDGSNFTLKIRSTKLEDSAMYFCASRARGQLNTEAFFGQGTRLTVV.

This sequence joins TRBV29-1 and TRBJ2-5; tentatively, D is TRBD1 (5 bases). There are 12 residues in the CDR3. The V and J ends lost 7 bases and 3 bases respectively, with 12 bases between them. Germline assignment: CDR1 SQVTM and CDR2 ANQGSEA. The CDR3 DNA reads TGCAGCGCAACAGGACAAGAAGAGACCCAGTACTTC. Encoded protein: CSATGQEETQYF.

The genes are TRBV6-1 and TRBJ2-5; 7 bases agree with TRBD2. The CDR3 totals 17 residues. The V segment lost 3 bases and the J segment 1 base; nucleotides outside the gene matches: 11. Germline assignment: CDR1 MNHNS and CDR2 SASEGT. CDR3 amino acids: CASSDLPSGTFQETQYF. CDR3 coding DNA: TGTGCCAGCAGTGATCTGCCTAGCGGCACTTTCCAAGAGACCCAGTACTTC.

The chain combines TRBV5-1 with TRBJ1-1, with D maybe TRBD1 (5 bases). Trimming removed 0 bases from V and 0 bases from J, with 9 bases in between. Per the germline V gene, CDR1 is SGHRS and CDR2 is YFSETQ. The CDR3 covers 15 residues. The CDR3 DNA reads TGCGCCAGCAGCTTGGCCCCAGGGCTGAACACTGAAGCTTTCTTT. This gives the protein CASSLAPGLNTEAFF.

CDR3 coding DNA: TGCAGCGTTGGACAGAGCTCCTACGAGCAGTACTTC. It codes for CSVGQSSYEQYF. The chain is built from TRBV29-1 and TRBJ2-7, with a weak D call TRBD1 (5 bases). CDR3 length: 12 residues. Trimming left V 4 bases short and J 0 bases short, with 7 bases between. Germline V gene lookup returns CDR1 SQVTM and CDR2 ANQGSEA.

The chain uses TRBV5-5 and TRBJ1-1, with 8 bases lining up with TRBD1. Germline-derived CDR1 and CDR2 are SGHKS and YYEKEE (reference sequence). After removal of 0 bases from V and 5 bases from J, the junction contained 6 bases not matched to a gene. The length of the CDR3 is 15 residues. CDR3 protein: CASSLVGTGGTEAFF. The CDR3 DNA reads TGTGCCAGCAGCTTGGTAGGGACAGGAGGTACTGAAGCTTTCTTT.